This T cell receptor beta chain came from a study of blood T cell repertoires in COVID-19. Study in general: Samples came from the United States, Italy and Spain, spanning acute and convalescent COVID-19.

The CDR3 runs to 13 residues. With V trimmed by 7 bases and J by 5 bases, 5 bases remained unmatched. Germline V gives CDR1 WNHNN, CDR2 SYGVQD (reference sequence). Sequencing used immunoSEQ multiplex PCR; TCRdb keeps in-frame clones, though not all of them. The sample has 650,000 to 800,000 clones, 80% to 90% seen once. The receptor's source is a woman under 30 with acute or convalescent COVID-19. V usage is TRBV10-1 and J usage is TRBJ2-5; 9 positions agree with TRBD1. Sequencing was done on a sample of peripheral blood. Here the CDR3 reads CASTQGARETQYF. CDR3 nucleotides: TGCGCCAGCACACAGGGGGCTCGTGAGACCCAGTACTTC.